These 22 T cell receptor beta chains share one sample of origin, sequenced in a study of blood T cell repertoires in COVID-19. Repertoires were generated with immunoSEQ multiplex PCR, while TCRdb's copy carries only in-frame clones and drops some. The sample carries fewer than 150,000 clones, more than 80% recorded once. Specimen: peripheral blood. The receptors derive from a human donor in a cohort sampled during active COVID-19.

V and J are TRBV28 and TRBJ2-2; no clear D. The CDR3 has 14 amino acids. Germline V CDR1 and CDR2: MDHEN, SYDVKM. V was pared by 7 bases and J by 6 bases, with 15 bases between. The CDR3 nucleotides are TGTGCCAGCACCTCTCACGCTAGGTCCGGGGAGCTGTTTTTT. Protein: CASTSHARSGELFF.

The chain carries TRBV27 and TRBJ2-1; 14 nucleotides align to TRBD2. Germline CDR1 reads MNHEY; CDR2 reads SMNVEV (reference sequence). The length of the CDR3 is 14 residues. J gave up 14 bases and V 5 bases, and 8 bases lay outside the gene matches. CDR3 sequence: CASSPGLAGALEFF. CDR3 nucleotides: TGTGCCAGCAGTCCGGGACTAGCGGGGGCTCTTGAGTTCTTC.

The chain employs TRBV19 and TRBJ1-5; D uncertain. Germline V gene data show CDR1 as LNHDA and CDR2 as SQIVND (reference sequence). V lost 6 bases and J lost 2, with 14 bases in between. This CDR3 contains 15 residues. The DNA for the CDR3 is TGTGCCAGTAGGCGGGAGGGAATTGGCAATCAGCCCCAGCATTTT. Its translation is CASRREGIGNQPQHF. Supplemented by reference TRBV19 and TRBJ1-5, the full variable domain reads DGGITQSPKYLFRKEGQNVTLSCEQNLNHDAMYWYRQDPGQGLRLIYYSQIVNDFQKGDIAEGYSVSREKKESFPLTVTSAQKNPTAFYLCASRREGIGNQPQHFGDGTRLSIL.

This chain joins TRBV4-1 and TRBJ1-1, with no clear D. Deletions cut 1 base from V and 11 bases from J, with 14 bases between. CDR1 and CDR2 (germline): MGHRA, YSYEKL. The CDR3 covers 13 residues. CDR3 sequence: CASSQGQARPAFF. As DNA, the CDR3 is TGCGCCAGCAGCCAAGGCCAGGCCAGGCCGGCTTTCTTT.

The J gene is TRBJ2-1, the V gene TRBV7-9, with 10 nucleotides matching TRBD2. The CDR3 has 14 residues. CDR1 and CDR2 (germline): SEHNR, FQNEAQ (reference sequence). V lost 2 bases to trimming and J lost 7 bases; unmatched junction nucleotides: 2. The CDR3 region is CASSLTSGVNEQFF. As DNA, the CDR3 is TGTGCCAGCAGCTTAACTAGCGGGGTAAATGAGCAGTTCTTC.

The chain carries TRBV6-9 and TRBJ1-4; the match to TRBD1 covers 9 bases. This CDR3 comprises 15 residues. Germline CDR1 is MNHGY and CDR2 is SVAAGI. J gave up 7 bases and V 3 bases, and 6 bases lay outside the gene matches. This CDR3 reads CASSYKDRGGEKLFF. Written as DNA, the CDR3 is TGTGCCAGCAGTTACAAAGACAGGGGGGGTGAAAAACTGTTTTTT.

V usage is TRBV28 and J usage is TRBJ2-3; 7 bases are a match to TRBD2. Germline V CDR1 and CDR2: MDHEN, SYDVKM. V was clipped by 5 bases and J by 6 bases; unmatched bases: 11. The CDR3 is 15 residues long. CDR3: CASSPSGRRRDTQYF. In nucleotides, the CDR3 is TGTGCCAGCAGTCCTAGCGGACGCAGACGTGATACGCAGTATTTT.

This sequence joins TRBV7-8 and TRBJ2-3; D call uncertain. V was cut by 5 bases and J by 2 bases, with 8 bases left in between. The CDR3 is 13 residues long. From germline, CDR1 is SGHVS and CDR2 FQNEAQ. CDR3 DNA: TGTGCCAGCAGCATGGGCCTCACAGATACGCAGTATTTT. Translated: CASSMGLTDTQYF. The full variable domain, with the rest looked up from reference TRBV7-8 and TRBJ2-3, is GAGVSQSPRYKVAKRGQDVALRCDPISGHVSLFWYQQALGQGPEFLTYFQNEAQLDKSGLPSDRFFAERPEGSVSTLKIQRTQQEDSAVYLCASSMGLTDTQYFGPGTRLTVL.

The chain has TRBV6-2 or TRBV6-3 and TRBJ1-2; TRBD1 matches 9 bases. Germline assignment: CDR1 MNHEY and CDR2 SVGEGT. The CDR3 is 15 amino acids. After removal of 6 bases from V and 4 bases from J, the junction contained 9 bases not matched to a gene. The CDR3 DNA reads TGTGCCAGCAGCCGGACAGGGGACGACTTCTATGGCTACACCTTC. Translating it yields CASSRTGDDFYGYTF.

The chain couples TRBV24-1 to TRBJ2-5, with 7 nucleotides matching TRBD1. From germline, CDR1 is KGHDR and CDR2 SFDVKD. V lost 3 bases, J lost 5 bases, and 5 bases stayed unmatched. This CDR3 region has 14 residues. The chain's CDR3 is CATSDRQGGETQYF. The CDR3, as DNA: TGTGCCACCAGTGATCGACAGGGTGGGGAGACCCAGTACTTC.

The CDR3 reads CATSSGAQETQYF. The CDR3 nucleotides are TGTGCCACCAGTAGCGGGGCGCAAGAGACCCAGTACTTC. V is TRBV19 and J is TRBJ2-5; 8 positions match TRBD2. Germline CDR1 and CDR2: LNHDA and SQIVND (reference sequence). J lost 2 bases, V lost 10 bases, and 6 bases had no gene match. This CDR3 has 13 amino acids.

This rearrangement joins TRBV27 to TRBJ1-6; a weak D match, TRBD1 (5 bases). Trimming stripped 5 bases from V and 10 bases from J, with 15 bases between. Looked up from germline, CDR1 is MNHEY and CDR2 is SMNVEV (reference sequence). The CDR3 has 14 residues. The CDR3, as DNA: TGTGCCAGCAGTGGCTCGGGGGGGGGATCACCCCTCCACTTT. It is translated as CASSGSGGGSPLHF.

This clone was observed once. The V gene is TRBV14, the J gene TRBJ2-2; 11 bases line up with TRBD2. V trimming: 0 bases; J trimming: 11 bases; junction bases outside the gene matches: 8. Germline CDR1 SGHDN, CDR2 FVKESK. This CDR3 comprises 16 residues. CDR3 sequence reads: CASSQDLPTSGVELFF. The CDR3, as DNA: TGTGCCAGCAGCCAAGATCTCCCGACTAGCGGGGTAGAGCTGTTTTTT. Full variable domain (outside the CDR3, taken from reference TRBV14 and TRBJ2-2): EAGVTQFPSHSVIEKGQTVTLRCDPISGHDNLYWYRRVMGKEIKFLLHFVKESKQDESGMPNNRFLAERTGGTYSTLKVQPAELEDSGVYFCASSQDLPTSGVELFFGEGSRLTVL.

V and J are TRBV19 and TRBJ2-2; 14 positions agree with TRBD2. The CDR3 totals 19 residues. Trimming at V came to 4 bases and at J to 0 bases, leaving 7 bases not matched to a gene. The germline CDR1 and CDR2 sequences are LNHDA and SQIVND (reference sequence). CDR3 nucleotides: TGTGCCAGTAGTAAGGGACTAGCGGGGGACTTTGCGAACACCGGGGAGCTGTTTTTT. As protein: CASSKGLAGDFANTGELFF.

CDR3: CASLSGVEAFF. The CDR3 region has the DNA TGTGCCAGCCTATCCGGGGTCGAGGCTTTCTTT. V and J are TRBV25-1 and TRBJ1-1; D unclear. Germline V gene lookup returns CDR1 MGHDK and CDR2 SYGVNS. The CDR3 is 11 residues long. V gave up 8 bases and J gave up 11 bases, with 15 bases separating them.

The V call is TRBV7-8, the J call TRBJ2-3, with 7 bases aligning to TRBD1. V lost 4 bases to trimming and J lost 0 bases; unmatched junction nucleotides: 1. Germline V gene lookup returns CDR1 SGHVS and CDR2 FQNEAQ. CDR3 size: 14 residues. CDR3 loop: CASSWDSSTDTQYF. The CDR3 nucleotides read TGTGCCAGCAGCTGGGACAGTAGCACAGATACGCAGTATTTT.

The gene calls are TRBV15 and TRBJ1-1, with D possibly being TRBD1 (6 bases). The CDR3 extends over 14 amino acids. Germline loops: CDR1 LNHNV, CDR2 YYDKDF (reference sequence). The ends were cut back, 4 bases at V and 4 bases at J, with 13 bases in the middle. The CDR3 spells CATSTSGGATEAFF. CDR3 DNA sequence: TGTGCCACCAGCACCAGCGGGGGGGCCACTGAAGCTTTCTTT.

J is TRBJ2-7 and V is TRBV4-1, with 11 bases fitting TRBD2. This CDR3 comprises 15 residues. CDR1 and CDR2 from the germline V gene are MGHRA and YSYEKL. V trimming: 3 bases; J trimming: 6 bases; junction bases outside the gene matches: 7. CDR3: CASSQGLADHSEQYF. The CDR3 coding sequence is TGCGCCAGCAGCCAGGGACTAGCGGACCATTCCGAGCAGTACTTC.

The genes are TRBV2 and TRBJ2-3; TRBD1 matches 7 bases. From germline, CDR1 is SNHLY and CDR2 FYNNEI. After removal of 8 bases from V and 3 bases from J, the junction contained 8 bases not matched to a gene. The CDR3 spans 14 residues. For the CDR3, the DNA is TGTGCCAGCGACGGAACAGGGGTTACAGATACGCAGTATTTT. This encodes CASDGTGVTDTQYF.

V and J are TRBV11-2 and TRBJ1-2; 8 positions agree with TRBD1. Germline values: CDR1 SGHAT, CDR2 FQNNGV. The trim removed 6 bases at V and 6 bases at J, leaving 6 bases unmatched. The length of the CDR3 is 13 residues. CDR3: CASSPRGRNGYTF. For the CDR3, the DNA is TGTGCCAGCAGTCCCAGGGGGCGAAATGGCTACACCTTC.

This clone came up a few times. This chain joins TRBV5-1 and TRBJ2-2, with TRBD1 matching over 9 bases. CDR1 SGHRS and CDR2 YFSETQ come from the germline V gene. After removal of 5 bases from V and 5 bases from J, the junction contained 7 bases not matched to a gene. There are 15 residues in the CDR3. This CDR3 reads CASRGTGLRTGELFF. DNA for the CDR3: TGCGCCAGCAGGGGGACAGGGTTGAGAACCGGGGAGCTGTTTTTT.

The chain uses TRBV19 and TRBJ2-7, with 10 positions matching TRBD2. The CDR3 consists of 16 residues. The V gene's germline CDR1 is LNHDA and CDR2 SQIVND (reference sequence). V trimming: 4 bases; J trimming: 5 bases; junction bases outside the gene matches: 11. This chain's CDR3 is CASSRTSGGISNEQYF. The CDR3 nucleotides read TGTGCCAGTAGTAGGACTAGCGGAGGGATATCCAACGAGCAGTACTTC.